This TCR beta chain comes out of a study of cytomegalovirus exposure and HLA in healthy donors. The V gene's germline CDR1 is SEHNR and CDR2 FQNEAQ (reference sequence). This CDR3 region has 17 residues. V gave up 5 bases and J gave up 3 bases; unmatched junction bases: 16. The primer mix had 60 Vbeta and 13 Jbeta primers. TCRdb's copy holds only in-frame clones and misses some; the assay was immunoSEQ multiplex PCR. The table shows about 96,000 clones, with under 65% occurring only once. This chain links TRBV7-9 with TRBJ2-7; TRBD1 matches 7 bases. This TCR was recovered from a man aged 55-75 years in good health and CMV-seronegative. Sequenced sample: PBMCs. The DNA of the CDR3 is TGTGCCAGCAGCGTATGGGACCAGGGGGACAGACGCTACGAGCAGTACTTC. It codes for CASSVWDQGDRRYEQYF.